These T cell receptor beta chains were read from a single sample in a study of T cell repertoires in cytomegalovirus infection. Their recognized antigens are unknown. TCRdb redid the calling of the reads with MiXCR, one entry per CDR3 protein. The sample lists approximately 76,000 distinct CDR3 sequences, about 24% occurring once. This material consisted of CD8+ T cells from cultured PBMCs, taken from culture after CMV antigen stimulation. Source of these receptors: a human donor in good health (CMV status not recorded). Some clones in this sample may be carry-over from other donors' samples. CDR3s include the opening cysteine and the closing phenylalanine or tryptophan. D genes are given only for firm matches. Size tells how often a clone was seen (once, few, many) or the class of an expanded clone, and some rows leave it out.

D	V	size	J	DNA	CDR3
NA	TRBV7-8	many	TRBJ2-5	TGTGCCAGCAGCCGACTCTCGGAGACCCAGTACTTC	CASSRLSETQYF
NA	TRBV5-1	many	TRBJ2-1	TGCGCCAGCAGCCTAACATCCCCGGGGCCTTACAATGAGCAGTTCTTC	CASSLTSPGPYNEQFF
TRBD2	TRBV6-2/TRBV6-3	NA	TRBJ2-7	TGTGCCAGCAGCCTCCGACTAGCGGACCCCTACGAGCAGTACTTC	CASSLRLADPYEQYF
TRBD2	TRBV11-2	NA	TRBJ2-1	TGTGCCAGCAGCCTGGGGACTAGCGGGAGTGGCGACAATGAGCAGTTCTTC	CASSLGTSGSGDNEQFF
NA	TRBV7-7	NA	TRBJ1-3	TGTGCCAGCAGCCGGGGCCCCGGACCTGGAAACACCATATATTTT	CASSRGPGPGNTIYF
TRBD1	TRBV10-3	many	TRBJ1-1	TGTGCCATCAGTGAGTCCGAACAGGGGGCAGAAGAAGCTTTCTTT	CAISESEQGAEEAFF
TRBD1	TRBV7-8	many	TRBJ1-3	TGTGCCAGCAGCTCACCCTATGACGACAGGGATGGAAACACCATATATTTT	CASSSPYDDRDGNTIYF
NA	TRBV7-2	NA	TRBJ2-5	TGTGCCAGCAGCTTATATCTGTTTGACGCGGGGACCCAGTACTTC	CASSLYLFDAGTQYF
TRBD1	TRBV2	NA	TRBJ1-1	TGTGCCAGCACCTCAGACAGGGCCCACACTGAAGCTTTCTTT	CASTSDRAHTEAFF
NA	TRBV19	NA	TRBJ2-3	TGTTCCAGTAGTATGCGGAGCACAGATACGCAGTATTTT	CSSSMRSTDTQYF
NA	TRBV6-5	few	TRBJ2-2	TGTGCCAGCAGTTACTATCCCCAGGGAGCCACCGGGGAGCTGTTTTTT	CASSYYPQGATGELFF
TRBD2	TRBV4-1	few	TRBJ2-1	TGCGCCAGCAGCCAAGACCTTGGTAGCGGGACTTACAATGAGCAGTTCTTC	CASSQDLGSGTYNEQFF
NA	TRBV4-3	few	TRBJ2-7	TGCGCCAGCAGCCAGGATTTGACAGGACCCGCAGCGAACGAGCAGTACTTC	CASSQDLTGPAANEQYF
NA	TRBV7-9	NA	TRBJ2-1	TGTGCCAGCAGCTCGCCGGGACACAACAATGAGCAGTTCTTC	CASSSPGHNNEQFF
NA	TRBV7-9	NA	TRBJ2-7	TGTGCCAGCAGCTCAGACAGGACCTTCACCTACGAGCAGTACTTC	CASSSDRTFTYEQYF
NA	TRBV5-1	NA	TRBJ2-7	TGCGCCAGCAGCTTAGGAACTGGGATCTCAACCTACGAGCAGTACTTC	CASSLGTGISTYEQYF
TRBD2	TRBV7-2	NA	TRBJ2-5	TGTGCCAGCAGCAACCGACTAGCGGGGGAAGAGACCCAGTACTTC	CASSNRLAGEETQYF
TRBD2	TRBV5-1	NA	TRBJ2-1	TGCGCCAGCAGCCTACGCGTCGGGGGGAAGAGCTCCTACAATGAGCAGTTCTTC	CASSLRVGGKSSYNEQFF
NA	TRBV20-1	NA	TRBJ1-2	TGCAGTGCTAGAGAAGTAAACAGGGCCGACTATGGCTACACCTTC	CSAREVNRADYGYTF
NA	TRBV20-1	few	TRBJ2-1	TGCAGTGCTAGGGACCCCATGAATGAGCAGTTCTTC	CSARDPMNEQFF
NA	TRBV27	NA	TRBJ1-1	TGTGCCAGCAGCAACACAGGGAACACTGAAGCTTTCTTT	CASSNTGNTEAFF
TRBD1	TRBV6-6	NA	TRBJ1-1	TGTACCAGCGCCGGCCAGGGGGCGGATTCTGAAGCTTTCTTT	CTSAGQGADSEAFF
TRBD1	TRBV9	NA	TRBJ1-1	TGTGCCAGCAGCGTCGGACAGGGGGATGAAGCTTTCTTT	CASSVGQGDEAFF
TRBD1	TRBV4-1	NA	TRBJ1-2	TGCGCCAGCAGCCAAGATCACGCGACAGGGGCTAACTATGGCTACACCTTC	CASSQDHATGANYGYTF
TRBD2	TRBV28	many	TRBJ2-7	TGTGCCAGCAGCCTCGCGGGGGTCTACGAGCAGTACTTC	CASSLAGVYEQYF
NA	TRBV25-1	many	TRBJ1-6	TGTGCCAGCAGTCCTCCGGGGCCGGATTCACCCCTCCACTTT	CASSPPGPDSPLHF
NA	TRBV7-2	many	TRBJ2-1	TGTGCCAGCAGCTTATTCAGGGTCCCGTCCTACAATGAGCAGTTCTTC	CASSLFRVPSYNEQFF
TRBD1	TRBV12-3/TRBV12-4	many	TRBJ2-7	TGTGCCAGCAGGCCGGGGACAGGGGATCCCTACGAGCAGTACTTC	CASRPGTGDPYEQYF
NA	TRBV6-4	NA	TRBJ2-4	TGTGCCAGCAGTGTGCCTAGTCCCCGCTTAAAAATAGGCATTCAGTACTTC	CASSVPSPRLKIGIQYF
TRBD1	TRBV19	NA	TRBJ1-1	TGTGCCAGTACCTCTCCTTTTCCCGGGGACAGGGTCGTAAACACTGAAGCTTTCTTT	CASTSPFPGDRVVNTEAFF
NA	TRBV7-9	many	TRBJ2-3	TGTGCCAGCAGCTTAGCCACAGATACGCAGTATTTT	CASSLATDTQYF
NA	TRBV19	few	TRBJ1-1	TGTGCCAGTAGTATCACCGCAGGGAGGACTGAAGCTTTCTTT	CASSITAGRTEAFF
NA	TRBV5-4	NA	TRBJ2-4	TGTGCCAGCAGCTTGGTCCCCGCTACAGGACTGTGGGCCAAAAACATTCAGTACTTC	CASSLVPATGLWAKNIQYF
TRBD1	TRBV12-3/TRBV12-4	few	TRBJ1-5	TGTGCCAGCAGGGCAGGGGGCTTGGAGGGACAGCCCCAGCATTTT	CASRAGGLEGQPQHF
NA	TRBV9	many	TRBJ2-3	TGTGCCAGCAGCGTAGGCGGGACAGATACGCAGTATTTT	CASSVGGTDTQYF
TRBD1	TRBV28	many	TRBJ2-2	TGTGCCAGCAGCTTACCCTGGACAGGGGGTTCCGGGGAGCTGTTTTTT	CASSLPWTGGSGELFF
TRBD2	TRBV20-1	few	TRBJ2-1	TGCAGTGCCCCTGAGCGGGAGAGGATGGTTGAGCAGTTCTTC	CSAPERERMVEQFF
NA	TRBV27	NA	TRBJ1-1	TGTGCCAGCAGTTTAGGTTCGGGGAACACTGAAGCTTTCTTT	CASSLGSGNTEAFF
TRBD1	TRBV20-1	few	TRBJ2-7	TGCAGTGCTAGAAAGGACAGGGGGGACCTTTACGAGCAGTACTTC	CSARKDRGDLYEQYF
NA	TRBV2	NA	TRBJ1-1	TGTGCCAGCAGAGCTAGGGGGGGCCCGAACACTGAAGCTTTCTTT	CASRARGGPNTEAFF
TRBD1	TRBV7-9	many	TRBJ2-2	TGTGCCAGCATTCGGACAGGGGGCATCGGATGGACCGGGGAGCTGTTTTTT	CASIRTGGIGWTGELFF
NA	TRBV5-3	few	TRBJ2-7	TGTGCCAGCAGAGACAGCAATTCCTACGAGCAGTACTTC	CASRDSNSYEQYF
NA	TRBV7-2	many	TRBJ1-2	TGTGCCAGCAGCTTGGGGACGGCCAACTATGGCTACACCTTC	CASSLGTANYGYTF
NA	TRBV6-2/TRBV6-3	NA	TRBJ2-7	TGTGCCAGCAGACAACGACCCACAGGGTACGAGCAGTACTTC	CASRQRPTGYEQYF
TRBD1	TRBV6-2/TRBV6-3	few	TRBJ2-1	TGTGCCAGCAGCCCCGGGACAGTTCAAGGGCGTTGGCTCAATGAGCAGTTCTTC	CASSPGTVQGRWLNEQFF
NA	TRBV6-2/TRBV6-3	few	TRBJ1-1	TGTGCCTTGCGGGGAGAAGGACGGACTGAAGCTTTCTTT	CALRGEGRTEAFF
NA	TRBV2	few	TRBJ1-5	TGTGCCAGCAATGAAGAACAAACAGGCCTGGGCAATCAGCCCCAGCATTTT	CASNEEQTGLGNQPQHF
NA	TRBV6-2/TRBV6-3	NA	TRBJ2-3	TGTGCCAGCAGTTATTCCAGTGTCGGGGCAGACACAGATACGCAGTATTTT	CASSYSSVGADTDTQYF